The present T cell receptor (beta chain) was sequenced within a study of identical twins. Study-wide findings and caveats: Cross-sectional statistics underpinned the conclusions; the same donors were not followed. Reduced insertions were recorded for abundant cord blood beta clonotypes, with no such pattern in memory repertoires. Out-of-frame TCR alpha sharing in monozygotic twins exceeded recombination model predictions.

Template switching (which added a universal primer site) was used, and cDNA carried unique molecular identifiers. MiXCR was run by TCRdb on the 5' RACE reads, yielding one entry per CDR3 protein. The table has some 1,700,000 distinct CDR3 sequences, less than 40% seen once; the top ten hold less than 0.35%. With respect to this clonotype: Its antigen is unknown.

This clonotype was sampled from a newborn girl in good health. Sequenced: cord blood.

The DNA for the CDR3 is TGTGCCAGCTCACCAAGGGACACCAGTACTGAAGCTTTCTTT. Protein product: CASSPRDTSTEAFF. This chain uses TRBV18 with TRBJ1-1, with D perhaps matching TRBD1 (6 bases). V lost 2 bases and J lost 5, with 12 bases in between. The CDR3 is 14 amino acids. Germline V gene lookup returns CDR1 KGHSH and CDR2 LQKENI.